This T cell receptor beta chain emerged from a study of cytomegalovirus exposure and HLA in healthy donors. For the study at large: According to later analysis, the same platform produced the roughly 120 validation and approximately 630 first-cohort repertoires. Whole-study findings and limits: Usually a TCR sequence was rare, but some public TCRs were found in many donors. In vitro, a few CMV-associated chains proved specific for CMV antigens. The authors enumerated some 170 TCR beta chains as linked to cytomegalovirus.

Comment on this clone: The target antigen is unknown.

Sequencing used immunoSEQ multiplex PCR; TCRdb keeps in-frame clones, though not all of them. The data contain about 69,000 clones, over 95% of them singletons. Germline assignment: CDR1 MGHRA and CDR2 YSYEKL. Trimming at V came to 4 bases and at J to 3 bases, leaving 2 bases not matched to a gene. There are 15 residues in the CDR3. The receptor was isolated from a woman aged 18-30 years in good health and CMV-seropositive. The specimen sequenced was PBMCs. The J gene is TRBJ2-7, the V gene TRBV4-1; 14 bases are shared with TRBD2. The CDR3 DNA reads TGCGCCAGCAGCCCCGGGACTAGCGGGAGCTACGAGCAGTACTTC. It codes for CASSPGTSGSYEQYF.